This T cell receptor (beta chain) originates from a study of T cell repertoires in cytomegalovirus infection. Study summary: HLA-C-restricted CMV epitopes, recently identified, and well-studied HLA-B-restricted ones were used by the study. Shared public TCR beta signatures pointed to both CMV infection and a matching HLA type. The study's findings and limits: CMV-specific TCR beta clonotypes restricted by HLA-C dominated the ex vivo response. Of the TCR beta families, the public ones yielded a cumulative frequency that identified carriers of CMV plus the relevant HLA.

Germline V gene data show CDR1 as MNHEY and CDR2 as SMNVEV (reference sequence). There are 13 residues in the CDR3. With 4 bases removed from V and 2 bases from J, the gap between germline ends came to 5 bases. This clonotype was detected a few times. The antigen is not known. TCRdb redid the calling of the reads with MiXCR, one entry per CDR3 protein. Seen here are fewer than 950,000 distinct CDR3 sequences, approximately 32% observed once, and the top ten hold roughly 12%. The rearrangement joins TRBV27 to TRBJ2-2, with D unclear. The sequence came from a human donor in good health (CMV status not recorded). Some clones in this sample may be carry-over from other donors' samples. The sample here was cultured CD8+ T cells from PBMCs, taken from culture after CMV antigen stimulation. The CDR3 DNA sequence: TGTGCCAGCAGTTGGAGAAACACCGGGGAGCTGTTTTTT. Amino acid sequence: CASSWRNTGELFF.